This T cell receptor beta chain came from a study of Tregs in tolerant kidney transplant recipients. The overall study: Sorting after B cell culture yielded CD25+CD127- and 4-1BB+CD40L- CD4+ cells. CD4+CD25+CD127- cells came from approximately 3-day belatacept mixed lymphocyte reactions, some with approximately 5-day graft donor restimulation. Antibodies separated recipient from donor cells.

Findings of the study overall: Activated donor B cell expansion appeared to reveal the most relevant donor-specific TCRbeta repertoire.

Per germline, CDR1 SQVTM and CDR2 ANQGSEA. The CDR3 is 14 amino acids. For this clone: Its antigen remains unknown. At one end the junction does not follow the germline gene, possibly because of a read error.

Sequencing used immunoSEQ multiplex PCR; TCRdb keeps in-frame clones, though not all of them. The sample lists around 9,700 clones; about 90% were seen once. The sample here was Tregs from blood cultured with allogeneic cells, taken before the transplant. The receptor was derived from a human patient who received a combined kidney and bone marrow transplant. This chain uses TRBV29-1 with TRBJ2-7; TRBD2 is a possible D gene (7 bases). The CDR3 bases are TGCCGCGTTGACCCCGGTGGGGGGGCGGGGGAGCAGTACTTC. It encodes CRVDPGGGAGEQYF.